This T cell receptor (beta chain) was sequenced for a study of OX40 agonist ivuxolimab in advanced cancers. Clones were read by immunoSEQ multiplex PCR, and TCRdb kept only the in-frame ones, dropping some. The table lists some 60,000 clones, about 94% of them singletons. The sequenced sample was CD4+ or CD8+ T cells sorted from blood, obtained in a trial of the OX40 agonist ivuxolimab. This clonotype was obtained from an adult with an advanced solid tumor such as melanoma, head and neck, liver or kidney cancer.

The CDR3 DNA reads as TGTGCCAGCAGATTGGGACCCCCGGGCGATGAGCAGTTCTTC. It encodes CASRLGPPGDEQFF. The chain carries TRBV6-6 and TRBJ2-1; tentatively, D is TRBD1 or TRBD2 (5 bases each). The V gene's germline CDR1 is MNHNY and CDR2 SVGAGI (reference sequence). The CDR3 sequence is 14 residues long. V was trimmed by 6 bases and J by 8 bases, leaving 17 bases between them.